A selection of T cell receptor beta chains follows, all from one sample in a study of blood T cell repertoires in COVID-19. Generated by immunoSEQ multiplex PCR, the TCRdb table keeps only in-frame clones and is missing some. The repertoire holds 250,000 to 300,000 clones, with 80% to 90% as singletons. Sequencing was done on a sample of peripheral blood. The receptors shown here come from a woman in her 70s with acute or convalescent COVID-19. Each CDR3 is given with its conserved first and last residue. Fields, in order: V gene, D gene, clone size, J gene, CDR3 DNA, CDR3 protein. The D gene is left open where the match is weak. Clone sizes are given selectively: once, few, many, or a class where the clone is expanded.

v_gene: TRBV6-5
d_gene: TRBD1
abundance: .
j_gene: TRBJ1-3
CDR3nt: TGTGCCAGCAGTACGGGACAGACCATTGGAAACACCATATATTTT
CDR3aa: CASSTGQTIGNTIYF

v_gene: TRBV5-1
d_gene: .
abundance: .
j_gene: TRBJ2-5
CDR3nt: TGCGCCAGCAGCTGGGAACCAGGGGTCGCGCGAGAGACCCAGTACTTC
CDR3aa: CASSWEPGVARETQYF

v_gene: TRBV18
d_gene: .
abundance: .
j_gene: TRBJ2-1
CDR3nt: TGTGCCAGCTCACCCGGAGTGGGTGAGCAGTTCTTC
CDR3aa: CASSPGVGEQFF

v_gene: TRBV5-4
d_gene: .
abundance: .
j_gene: TRBJ2-5
CDR3nt: TGTGCCAGCAGCCCGGGAGGGGGACAGAGACAAGAGACCCAGTACTTC
CDR3aa: CASSPGGGQRQETQYF

v_gene: TRBV6-5
d_gene: .
abundance: .
j_gene: TRBJ1-6
CDR3nt: TGTGCCAGCAGTTTAGGACAGCGAATCGTCATTTCACCCCTCCACTTT
CDR3aa: CASSLGQRIVISPLHF

v_gene: TRBV5-1
d_gene: .
abundance: .
j_gene: TRBJ2-7
CDR3nt: TGCGCCAGCAAGTTCGGGACAACCTTCTACGAGCAGTACTTC
CDR3aa: CASKFGTTFYEQYF

v_gene: TRBV3-1/TRBV3-2
d_gene: .
abundance: .
j_gene: TRBJ1-1
CDR3nt: TGTGCCAGCAGCCTCGGGGGAGGGATCATCGGCACTGAAGCTTTCTTT
CDR3aa: CASSLGGGIIGTEAFF

v_gene: TRBV19
d_gene: TRBD2
abundance: once
j_gene: TRBJ2-1
CDR3nt: TGTGCCAGTAGTATGGGTCTAGCGGGGGGGTACTACAATGAGCAGTTCTTC
CDR3aa: CASSMGLAGGYYNEQFF

v_gene: TRBV5-6
d_gene: .
abundance: few
j_gene: TRBJ1-6
CDR3nt: TGTGCCAGCAGCTTGGACAGTCTCGCCGCACTAGGGAACTCACCCCTCCACTTT
CDR3aa: CASSLDSLAALGNSPLHF

v_gene: TRBV19
d_gene: .
abundance: .
j_gene: TRBJ1-5
CDR3nt: TGTGCCAGTAGTATGGGTCAGGGATATCAGCCCCAGCATTTT
CDR3aa: CASSMGQGYQPQHF

v_gene: TRBV10-3
d_gene: TRBD1
abundance: .
j_gene: TRBJ2-7
CDR3nt: TGTGCCATCAGTGGAGGGACAGGGTATAACTTC
CDR3aa: CAISGGTGYNF

v_gene: TRBV19
d_gene: .
abundance: .
j_gene: TRBJ2-1
CDR3nt: TGTGCCAGTAGTATGGGGCTGGGTAGAGGCAATGAGCAGTTCTTC
CDR3aa: CASSMGLGRGNEQFF

v_gene: TRBV6-1
d_gene: TRBD2
abundance: .
j_gene: TRBJ2-5
CDR3nt: TGTGCCAGCAGTGAAGCGCTAGCGGCGAAGACCCAGTACTTC
CDR3aa: CASSEALAAKTQYF

v_gene: TRBV19
d_gene: .
abundance: .
j_gene: TRBJ2-1
CDR3nt: TGTGCCAGTAGTATGAGTCCCGGTGGGCAGTTCTTC
CDR3aa: CASSMSPGGQFF

v_gene: TRBV5-5
d_gene: TRBD1
abundance: .
j_gene: TRBJ1-2
CDR3nt: TGTGCCAGCAGCCAACCAGGGGGCCGGGGCTACACCTTC
CDR3aa: CASSQPGGRGYTF

v_gene: TRBV12-5
d_gene: TRBD1
abundance: .
j_gene: TRBJ1-6
CDR3nt: TGTGCTAGTGGACTGGGACAGAGTAATTCACCCCTCCACTTT
CDR3aa: CASGLGQSNSPLHF

v_gene: TRBV27
d_gene: TRBD2
abundance: .
j_gene: TRBJ2-3
CDR3nt: TGTGCCAGCAGACGGGGGACTAGCGGGATGAGCACAGATACGCAGTATTTT
CDR3aa: CASRRGTSGMSTDTQYF

v_gene: TRBV5-5
d_gene: TRBD2
abundance: .
j_gene: TRBJ2-5
CDR3nt: TGTGCCAGCAGCTTGGCGGTAGCGGGGGGTCAAGAGACCCAGTACTTC
CDR3aa: CASSLAVAGGQETQYF

v_gene: TRBV7-3
d_gene: TRBD2
abundance: .
j_gene: TRBJ2-3
CDR3nt: TGTGCCAGCAGCTCCGGACTAGCGGGAGGAGTCGGGACGCAGTATTTT
CDR3aa: CASSSGLAGGVGTQYF

v_gene: TRBV4-1
d_gene: .
abundance: .
j_gene: TRBJ1-4
CDR3nt: TGCGCCAGCAGCCAGGCCAGTACAGGGCAAACTAATGAAAAACTGTTTTTT
CDR3aa: CASSQASTGQTNEKLFF

v_gene: TRBV7-9
d_gene: .
abundance: .
j_gene: TRBJ2-5
CDR3nt: TGTGCCAGCAGCTTAGCTGGACAGTCGACCCAGTACTTC
CDR3aa: CASSLAGQSTQYF

v_gene: TRBV5-1
d_gene: .
abundance: .
j_gene: TRBJ2-2
CDR3nt: TGCGCCAGCAGCTTACAACAGTCCACCGGGGAGCTGTTTTTT
CDR3aa: CASSLQQSTGELFF

v_gene: TRBV9
d_gene: .
abundance: .
j_gene: TRBJ2-7
CDR3nt: TGTGCCAGCAGCGCCCTAGGCGACGAGCAGTACTTC
CDR3aa: CASSALGDEQYF

v_gene: TRBV6-1
d_gene: .
abundance: .
j_gene: TRBJ2-7
CDR3nt: TGTGCCAGCAGTGAAAGACGTGGATGGGCTAACTCCTACGAGCAGTACTTC
CDR3aa: CASSERRGWANSYEQYF

v_gene: TRBV7-8
d_gene: .
abundance: few
j_gene: TRBJ1-2
CDR3nt: TGTGCCAGCTCAAAGTTGGGCGCCCCCCTTGGCTACACCTTC
CDR3aa: CASSKLGAPLGYTF

v_gene: TRBV3-1/TRBV3-2
d_gene: .
abundance: .
j_gene: TRBJ2-3
CDR3nt: TGTGCCAGCAGCCTAAGGGGCCCAGATACGCAGTATTTT
CDR3aa: CASSLRGPDTQYF

v_gene: TRBV7-3
d_gene: .
abundance: .
j_gene: TRBJ2-6
CDR3nt: TGTGCCAGCAGCCCCGACAGGCGGCCCTCTGGGGCCAACGTCCTGACTTTC
CDR3aa: CASSPDRRPSGANVLTF

v_gene: TRBV19
d_gene: TRBD1
abundance: .
j_gene: TRBJ1-6
CDR3nt: TGTGCCAGTAGTCCCGCAGGGGGCTTCGCTGGTAATTCACCCCTCCACTTT
CDR3aa: CASSPAGGFAGNSPLHF

v_gene: TRBV5-1
d_gene: TRBD1
abundance: many
j_gene: TRBJ2-1
CDR3nt: TGCGCCAGCAGCGTCGACAGGGGAGCCTACAATGAGCAGTTCTTC
CDR3aa: CASSVDRGAYNEQFF

v_gene: TRBV6-5
d_gene: .
abundance: .
j_gene: TRBJ1-2
CDR3nt: TGTGCCAGCAGTCGTTCGGAAGCGGCCAGTTATGGCTACACCTTC
CDR3aa: CASSRSEAASYGYTF

v_gene: TRBV19
d_gene: TRBD2
abundance: .
j_gene: TRBJ2-7
CDR3nt: TGTGCCAGTAGCCCGGGAGGGGACTACGAGCAGTACTTC
CDR3aa: CASSPGGDYEQYF

v_gene: TRBV4-1
d_gene: TRBD2
abundance: few
j_gene: TRBJ2-5
CDR3nt: TGCGCCAGCAGCCCTACGGGACTAGCGGGGTTGGAGACCCAGTACTTC
CDR3aa: CASSPTGLAGLETQYF

v_gene: TRBV24-1
d_gene: TRBD2
abundance: .
j_gene: TRBJ2-1
CDR3nt: TGTGCCACCAGTGACCCGGGGCTAGCGGGGGGGAGAAGCTCCTACAATGAGCAGTTCTTC
CDR3aa: CATSDPGLAGGRSSYNEQFF

v_gene: TRBV5-4
d_gene: TRBD2
abundance: .
j_gene: TRBJ2-1
CDR3nt: TGTGCCAGCAGCCCGGGACTAGCGGGGGGCCGTAGCTCCTACAATGAGCAGTTCTTC
CDR3aa: CASSPGLAGGRSSYNEQFF

v_gene: TRBV29-1
d_gene: .
abundance: .
j_gene: TRBJ1-1
CDR3nt: TGCAGCGTTTATTCAGGGAGGGCTGAAGCTTTCTTT
CDR3aa: CSVYSGRAEAFF

v_gene: TRBV5-1
d_gene: TRBD2
abundance: once
j_gene: TRBJ2-2
CDR3nt: TGCGCCAGCAGCTTGGAGGGAGGGCGGACCGGGGAGCTGTTTTTT
CDR3aa: CASSLEGGRTGELFF